Presented here are 31 T cell receptor beta chains from one specimen sequenced in a study of cytomegalovirus exposure and HLA in healthy donors. The PCR had 60 Vbeta and 13 Jbeta primers. Sequencing used immunoSEQ multiplex PCR; TCRdb keeps in-frame clones, though not all of them. This table holds about 69,000 clones, approximately 74% found once. Sequences were obtained from PBMCs. All receptors derive from a woman in her twenties or thirties in good health and CMV-seropositive.

The genes are TRBV19 and TRBJ2-7; 7 bases agree with TRBD2. Germline V lookup: CDR1 LNHDA, CDR2 SQIVND (reference sequence). This CDR3 comprises 13 residues. J gave up 2 bases and V 4 bases, and 2 bases lay outside the gene matches. CDR3 protein: CASSSGTTYEQYF. CDR3 sequence (DNA): TGTGCCAGTAGTAGCGGGACTACCTACGAGCAGTACTTC.

V usage is TRBV19 and J usage is TRBJ1-1; possible D gene TRBD1, 5 bases. Germline V gene data show CDR1 as LNHDA and CDR2 as SQIVND (reference sequence). The CDR3 totals 13 residues. V lost 5 bases, J lost 3 bases, and 10 bases lay in between. CDR3 sequence: CASSYGGHTEAFF. In DNA, the CDR3 is TGTGCCAGTAGTTACGGGGGTCACACTGAAGCTTTCTTT.

J is TRBJ1-4 and V is TRBV30, with 7 nucleotides matching TRBD1. Germline V gives CDR1 GTSNPN, CDR2 SVGIG (reference sequence). This CDR3 is 13 amino acids long. With 7 bases clipped from V and 5 bases from J, the junction kept 7 bases outside the gene matches. This CDR3 is CAFDRDRNEKLFF. The CDR3 DNA reads TGTGCCTTCGACCGGGACAGAAATGAAAAACTGTTTTTT.

V and J are TRBV2 and TRBJ2-7; 10 bases match TRBD2. The CDR3 runs 17 residues. CDR1 and CDR2 (germline): SNHLY, FYNNEI. V trimming: 2 bases; J trimming: 3 bases; junction bases outside the gene matches: 10. This CDR3 reads CASSEKTSGLTRYEQYF. CDR3 DNA sequence: TGTGCCAGCAGTGAAAAGACTAGCGGGCTCACCCGCTACGAGCAGTACTTC.

This sequence joins TRBV5-1 and TRBJ1-5, with no clear D. V lost 5 bases and J 4 bases, leaving 13 bases between the germline ends. Germline-derived CDR1 and CDR2 are SGHRS and YFSETQ. CDR3 length: 14 amino acids. The CDR3: CASSPESMNQPQHF. CDR3 bases: TGCGCCAGCAGTCCCGAGTCGATGAATCAGCCCCAGCATTTT.

J is TRBJ2-5 and V is TRBV30; D might be TRBD2 (5 bases). Trimming removed 2 bases at V and 0 bases at J, with 7 bases between. The CDR3 covers 13 residues. Germline assignment: CDR1 GTSNPN and CDR2 SVGIG (reference sequence). The CDR3 sequence is CAWSRRNQETQYF. The CDR3 DNA reads as TGTGCCTGGAGTAGGAGGAACCAAGAGACCCAGTACTTC.

The chain carries TRBV19 and TRBJ1-5; TRBD1 might be the D (6 bases). CDR1 is LNHDA and CDR2 is SQIVND in the germline V gene (reference sequence). The CDR3 is 13 amino acids. V lost 6 bases to trimming and J lost 2 bases, with 8 bases between them. The CDR3 bases are TGTGCCAGTAGACAGGGTCGCAATCAGCCCCAGCATTTT. Amino acid sequence: CASRQGRNQPQHF.

This clone turned up a few times. The J gene is TRBJ1-2, the V gene TRBV10-2; D not resolved. With 6 bases removed from V and 3 bases from J, the gap between germline ends came to 23 bases. The CDR3 is made up of 17 amino acids. Germline-derived CDR1 and CDR2 are WSHSY and SAAADI. CDR3 DNA: TGCGCCAGCAGCCCCTCACTCTCCGGCCTTAGCGACTATGGCTACACCTTC. Translation gives CASSPSLSGLSDYGYTF.

The V call is TRBV28, the J call TRBJ1-1, with a possible D match to TRBD1 (6 bases). Germline V CDR1 and CDR2: MDHEN, SYDVKM. V shed 4 bases and J shed 2 bases, with 11 bases lying between them. The CDR3 consists of 14 residues. CDR3 nucleotide sequence: TGTGCCAGCAGTTACGGACAGATAAACACTGAAGCTTTCTTT. It yields the protein CASSYGQINTEAFF.

V usage is TRBV2 and J usage is TRBJ1-1, with a possible D match to TRBD1 (5 bases). The length of the CDR3 is 14 residues. V was trimmed by 7 bases and J by 1 base, leaving 13 bases between them. Germline CDR1 SNHLY, CDR2 FYNNEI. In DNA, the CDR3 is TGTGCCAGCATCCCCACAGGCCAGAACACTGAAGCTTTCTTT. It is translated as CASIPTGQNTEAFF.

CDR3 bases: TGTGCCAGCAGCTTTAGACAGGGACCCTACGAGCAGTACTTC. This translates into CASSFRQGPYEQYF. The chain recombines TRBV7-9 with TRBJ2-7, with 7 bases matching TRBD1. The CDR3 contains 14 residues. The V gene's germline CDR1 is SEHNR and CDR2 FQNEAQ (reference sequence). V gave up 3 bases and J gave up 2 bases; unmatched junction bases: 4.

This clone was detected only a few times. The chain couples TRBV5-6 to TRBJ1-1; TRBD1 might be the D (6 bases). V was clipped by 3 bases and J by 5 bases, with 17 bases between them. Germline lookup yields CDR1 SGHDT and CDR2 YYEEEE. The CDR3 consists of 15 residues. The CDR3: CASSSLQGKDTEAFF. CDR3 DNA sequence: TGTGCCAGCAGCTCACTACAGGGAAAGGATACTGAAGCTTTCTTT. Full variable domain (outside the CDR3, taken from reference TRBV5-6 and TRBJ1-1): DAGVTQSPTHLIKTRGQQVTLRCSPKSGHDTVSWYQQALGQGPQFIFQYYEEEERQRGNFPDRFSGHQFPNYSSELNVNALLLGDSALYLCASSSLQGKDTEAFFGQGTRLTVV.

The chain joins TRBV27 to TRBJ1-2; possibly TRBD1 for D (6 bases). The CDR3 has 14 amino acids. From germline, CDR1 is MNHEY and CDR2 SMNVEV (reference sequence). With 5 bases removed from V and 3 bases from J, the gap between germline ends came to 13 bases. The CDR3 nucleotides are TGTGCCAGCAGTAACGCCGGGACACACTATGGCTACACCTTC. Its protein product is CASSNAGTHYGYTF.

The rearrangement uses TRBV30 and TRBJ1-5; D may be TRBD1 (5 bases). Deletions cut 1 base from V and 9 bases from J, with 13 bases between. The CDR3 has 13 residues. Per germline, CDR1 GTSNPN and CDR2 SVGIG (reference sequence). This CDR3 reads CAWSARGMGPQHF. The CDR3 DNA follows: TGTGCCTGGAGTGCTCGGGGGATGGGGCCCCAGCATTTT.

V usage is TRBV2 and J usage is TRBJ1-2; TRBD1 agrees at 8 bases. CDR3 length: 15 residues. V trimming: 5 bases; J trimming: 4 bases; junction bases outside the gene matches: 9. Germline assignment: CDR1 SNHLY and CDR2 FYNNEI. The DNA of the CDR3 is TGTGCCAGCAGTCCCCGGACAGGGTCAAGCTATGGCTACACCTTC. Translated: CASSPRTGSSYGYTF.

The J gene is TRBJ2-2, the V gene TRBV7-3; 8 positions agree with TRBD1. Germline-derived CDR1 and CDR2 are SGHTA and FQGTGA. V was clipped by 5 bases and J by 7 bases; unmatched bases: 3. The CDR3 length is 13 residues. The CDR3 sequence is CASSPTGGGELFF. The CDR3 DNA reads TGTGCCAGCAGCCCAACAGGGGGCGGGGAGCTGTTTTTT.

In this sample, this clone turned up a few times. The chain carries TRBV14 and TRBJ2-6, with D maybe TRBD2 (5 bases). The V gene's germline CDR1 is SGHDN and CDR2 FVKESK. V gave up 0 bases and J gave up 2 bases, with 11 bases separating them. This CDR3 is built from 17 residues. In nucleotides, the CDR3 is TGTGCCAGCAGCCAAGAGATCCGGGGAGCTGGGGCCAACGTCCTGACTTTC. Protein sequence: CASSQEIRGAGANVLTF.

This clone is a singleton in its sample. This rearrangement joins TRBV4-1 to TRBJ1-4; D is possibly TRBD1 (6 bases). The V and J ends lost 3 bases and 7 bases respectively, with 9 bases between them. Per germline, CDR1 MGHRA and CDR2 YSYEKL. This CDR3 is built from 13 residues. In DNA, the CDR3 is TGCGCCAGCAGCCATTTACAGGGTGAAAAACTGTTTTTT. This sequence encodes CASSHLQGEKLFF.

This clone was observed a few times. V and J are TRBV9 and TRBJ2-1; TRBD1 matches 10 bases. The CDR3 is made up of 15 amino acids. Germline V gene lookup returns CDR1 SGDLS and CDR2 YYNGEE. Trimming at V came to 2 bases and at J to 5 bases, leaving 4 bases not matched to a gene. The CDR3 region is CASSVSGTGDNEQFF. The CDR3 DNA reads as TGTGCCAGCAGCGTTTCGGGGACAGGGGACAATGAGCAGTTCTTC.

This clone appeared once. The genes are TRBV5-6 and TRBJ2-2; D unresolved. V was cut by 1 base and J by 1 base, with 11 bases left in between. Germline V CDR1 and CDR2: SGHDT, YYEEEE. The CDR3 contains 16 residues. CDR3 in DNA: TGTGCCAGCAGCTTGATTGGCAGGCGGAACACCGGGGAGCTGTTTTTT. Its translation is CASSLIGRRNTGELFF. Looking up the rest from reference TRBV5-6 and TRBJ2-2 gives the full variable domain: DAGVTQSPTHLIKTRGQQVTLRCSPKSGHDTVSWYQQALGQGPQFIFQYYEEEERQRGNFPDRFSGHQFPNYSSELNVNALLLGDSALYLCASSLIGRRNTGELFFGEGSRLTVL.

The chain recombines TRBV6-5 with TRBJ1-1; D not resolved. Per the germline V gene, CDR1 is MNHEY and CDR2 is SVGAGI. V was pared by 1 base and J by 2 bases, with 11 bases between. CDR3 length: 15 residues. This chain's CDR3 is CASSYFGVRNTEAFF. The CDR3, as DNA: TGTGCCAGCAGTTACTTCGGGGTACGAAACACTGAAGCTTTCTTT.

The table lists this clone with a count of one. The chain couples TRBV7-9 to TRBJ1-1; TRBD1 matches at 8 bases. From germline, CDR1 is SEHNR and CDR2 FQNEAQ (reference sequence). The CDR3 runs 14 residues. The trim removed 5 bases at V and 5 bases at J, leaving 7 bases unmatched. The CDR3 here is CASSPGGRKTEAFF. The CDR3 nucleotides read TGTGCCAGCAGCCCAGGGGGCAGGAAGACTGAAGCTTTCTTT.

The gene calls are TRBV18 and TRBJ2-1, with 9 bases identical to TRBD2. After removal of 4 bases from V and 4 bases from J, the junction contained 8 bases not matched to a gene. CDR1 is KGHSH, CDR2 LQKENI, per germline. CDR3 length: 16 amino acids. The CDR3 DNA reads as TGTGCCAGCTCACAACAGGAGACTAGCGGTTACAATGAGCAGTTCTTC. Residues: CASSQQETSGYNEQFF.

This sequence joins TRBV28 and TRBJ1-5, with D possibly TRBD1 on 6 matching bases. This CDR3 is 15 amino acids long. V lost 5 bases, J lost 1 base, and 12 bases lay in between. Germline V gene lookup returns CDR1 MDHEN and CDR2 SYDVKM. CDR3 DNA: TGTGCCAGCAGTGGGACACCGGCAAGCAATCAGCCCCAGCATTTT. Translating it yields CASSGTPASNQPQHF.

About this clone: The identical CDR3 is also encoded by other nucleotide sequences in the sample. The gene calls are TRBV29-1 and TRBJ2-7; D remains ambiguous. The V gene lost 4 bases and the J gene lost 3 bases, with 10 bases spanning the gap. Germline V lookup: CDR1 SQVTM, CDR2 ANQGSEA. The CDR3 is made up of 12 amino acids. CDR3 DNA sequence: TGCAGCGTTGCTGGCACAGACTACGAGCAGTACTTC. Translated, it gives CSVAGTDYEQYF.

The chain couples TRBV2 to TRBJ2-7, with TRBD2 matching over 9 bases. The CDR3 extends over 15 amino acids. The V gene end was trimmed by 7 bases and the J gene end by 7 bases; junction bases not matched to a gene: 14. The V gene's germline CDR1 is SNHLY and CDR2 FYNNEI. CDR3: CASIGLAGPPPEQYF. CDR3 nucleotides: TGTGCCAGCATAGGGCTAGCGGGGCCACCCCCAGAGCAGTACTTC.

J is TRBJ1-2 and V is TRBV28, with D perhaps TRBD1 (5 bases). In germline, CDR1 is MDHEN, CDR2 SYDVKM. The CDR3 covers 14 residues. V lost 6 bases and J 8 bases, leaving 19 bases between the germline ends. As DNA, the CDR3 is TGTGCCAGCAGCGGGGGGACGGTCCTTTGGGGCTACACCTTC. It specifies CASSGGTVLWGYTF.

V gene TRBV6-1 combines with J gene TRBJ1-4, with a weak D call TRBD1 (5 bases). CDR1 is MNHNS, CDR2 SASEGT, per germline. Trimming cost V 3 bases and J 4 bases, with 9 bases left between them. This CDR3 is built from 14 residues. The CDR3 spells CASSDAGVNEKLFF. As DNA, the CDR3 is TGTGCCAGCAGTGATGCGGGGGTTAATGAAAAACTGTTTTTT.

The chain recombines TRBV5-1 with TRBJ1-3; no reliable D call. V lost 7 bases, J lost 2 bases, and 7 bases lay in between. The CDR3 has 12 amino acids. CDR1 is SGHRS and CDR2 is YFSETQ in the germline V gene. The chain's CDR3 is CASYGTGNTIYF. Written as DNA, the CDR3 is TGCGCCAGCTATGGCACTGGAAACACCATATATTTT.

This clone appeared once. This rearrangement joins TRBV5-4 to TRBJ2-3, with 8 bases identical to TRBD2. The CDR3 sequence is 16 residues long. Trimming cost V 7 bases and J 0 bases; bases outside gene matches: 10. Germline CDR1 SGHNT, CDR2 YYREEE (reference sequence). The CDR3 region is CASPGGRGTSTDTQYF. The CDR3, as DNA: TGTGCCAGCCCGGGGGGGCGGGGGACTAGCACAGATACGCAGTATTTT.

The chain links TRBV30 to TRBJ1-1; 9 nucleotides match TRBD1. CDR1 and CDR2 from the germline V gene are GTSNPN and SVGIG (reference sequence). This CDR3 is 11 amino acids long. J gave up 11 bases and V 7 bases, and 8 bases lay outside the gene matches. The CDR3 spells CAFTDRGIAFF. As DNA, the CDR3 is TGTGCCTTCACGGACAGGGGAATCGCTTTCTTT.